This entry features one TCR beta chain sequence. The data were obtained in a study of cytomegalovirus exposure and HLA in healthy donors. The germline gives CDR1 SGHTA, CDR2 FQGNSA. The CDR3 runs 16 residues. V shed 2 bases and J 4 bases; nucleotides not matched to a gene: 4. This PCR relied on a set of 60 Vbeta primers and 13 Jbeta primers. Sequencing used immunoSEQ multiplex PCR; TCRdb keeps in-frame clones, though not all of them. Seen here are roughly 130,000 clones, roughly 78% observed once, and the top ten hold less than 6.5%. Sequences were obtained from PBMCs. The chain links TRBV7-2 to TRBJ2-3, with 12 bases fitting TRBD2. The sequence derives from a man aged 30 to 39 in good health and CMV-seronegative. CDR3 sequence (DNA): TGTGCCAGCAGCTTAATCGGACTAGCGGGACCAGATACGCAGTATTTT. Its translation is CASSLIGLAGPDTQYF.